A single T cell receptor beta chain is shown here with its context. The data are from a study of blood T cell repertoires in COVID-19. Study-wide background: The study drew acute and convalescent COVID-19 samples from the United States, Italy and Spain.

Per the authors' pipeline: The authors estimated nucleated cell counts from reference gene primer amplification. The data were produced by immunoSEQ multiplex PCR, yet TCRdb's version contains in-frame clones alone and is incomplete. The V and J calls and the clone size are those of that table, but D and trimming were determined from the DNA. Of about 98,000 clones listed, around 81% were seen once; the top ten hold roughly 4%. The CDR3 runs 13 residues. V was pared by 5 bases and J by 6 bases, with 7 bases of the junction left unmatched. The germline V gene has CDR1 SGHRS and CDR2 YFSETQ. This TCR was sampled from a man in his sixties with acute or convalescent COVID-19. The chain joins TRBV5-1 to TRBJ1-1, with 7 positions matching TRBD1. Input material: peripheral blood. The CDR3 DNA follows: TGCGCCAGCAGGGACAGGTGGGCGGCTGAAGCTTTCTTT. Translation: CASRDRWAAEAFF.